Below, 7 T cell receptor beta chains from the same sample are listed, as sequenced in a study of blood T cell repertoires in COVID-19. Repertoires were generated with immunoSEQ multiplex PCR, while TCRdb's copy carries only in-frame clones and drops some. This table holds roughly 120,000 clones, approximately 85% found once. The specimen was peripheral blood. The source is a woman of 80 years or more with COVID-19, enrolled during active disease.

A single count supports this clone. The chain is built from TRBV28 and TRBJ2-3; TRBD2 matches at 10 bases. Germline V gene sequence: CDR1 MDHEN, CDR2 SYDVKM. J was trimmed by 7 bases and V by 7 bases; bases with no gene match: 11. This CDR3 has 15 residues. The CDR3 spells CASNIPSGSLYTQYF. CDR3 in DNA: TGTGCCAGCAACATCCCTAGCGGGAGTTTATATACGCAGTATTTT.

The V and J genes are TRBV24-1 and TRBJ2-1, with a tentative D call TRBD2 (5 bases). The germline V gene has CDR1 KGHDR and CDR2 SFDVKD. The CDR3 is 15 residues long. V gave up 5 bases and J gave up 9 bases, with 19 bases separating them. CDR3 loop: CATSAMDSGLREQFF. The CDR3, as DNA: TGTGCCACCAGTGCTATGGACTCCGGTCTTCGTGAGCAGTTCTTC.

The chain links TRBV10-3 to TRBJ2-7, with D possibly matching TRBD1 (6 bases). CDR3 length equals 15 residues. Looked up from germline, CDR1 is ENHRY and CDR2 is SYGVKD. Between the trimmed V and J ends, which lost 6 bases and 5 bases, there was a span of 20 bases. The chain's CDR3 is CAISRRTDEFHEQYF. DNA for the CDR3: TGTGCCATCAGCCGCCGGACAGATGAATTCCACGAGCAGTACTTC.

The chain joins TRBV27 to TRBJ2-5, with D possibly TRBD1 on 5 matching bases. Trimming took 5 bases from V and 4 from J, leaving 14 bases between them. The germline V gene encodes CDR1 MNHEY and CDR2 SMNVEV (reference sequence). The CDR3 is 14 residues long. The CDR3 bases are TGTGCCAGCAGTCTGTTCCAGGGTCTAGAGACCCAGTACTTC. This sequence encodes CASSLFQGLETQYF.

V and J are TRBV5-1 and TRBJ1-1; no clear D. The ends were cut back, 2 bases at V and 1 base at J, with 6 bases in the middle. The CDR3 totals 13 residues. Germline CDR1 and CDR2: SGHRS and YFSETQ. Here the CDR3 reads CASSFIENTEAFF. CDR3 nucleotide sequence: TGCGCCAGCAGCTTTATAGAGAACACTGAAGCTTTCTTT.

This clone came up a few times. The V call is TRBV3-1 (or the pseudogene TRBV3-2), the J call TRBJ2-7, with D possibly being TRBD2 (6 bases). CDR1 and CDR2 (germline): LGHDT, YNNKEL (reference sequence). The CDR3 is made up of 12 amino acids. V lost 10 bases and J lost 3, with 13 bases in between. The CDR3 loop is CATGRLHYEQYF. DNA of the CDR3: TGTGCCACCGGGAGACTCCACTACGAGCAGTACTTC.

The chain links TRBV5-1 to TRBJ2-3; D is perhaps TRBD2 (6 bases). The CDR3 totals 15 residues. Germline CDR1 reads SGHRS; CDR2 reads YFSETQ. V lost 0 bases, J lost 3 bases, and 11 bases lay in between. CDR3 sequence: CASSLAGTGTDTQYF. CDR3 coding DNA: TGCGCCAGCAGCTTGGCCGGGACTGGTACAGATACGCAGTATTTT.